This TCR beta chain appears in the sequencing data of a study of blood T cells in healthy people across ages. Study-wide results and caveats: Any conclusive comparison of naive versus antigen-experienced cells was prevented by using unsorted PBMCs.

The CDR3 is 15 residues long. CDR1 is SEHNR and CDR2 is FQNEAQ in the germline V gene (reference sequence). Using a J-beta primer mix together with a sample-barcoded 5' primer, a second PCR was run for roughly 7 to 12 cycles. Each CDR3 protein gets one entry after TCRdb re-called the 5' RACE reads with MiXCR. The table has around 820,000 distinct CDR3 sequences, around a quarter seen once. This clonotype came up a few times. Its antigen remains unidentified. At one end, the junction sequence differs from germline, possibly due to a read error. This sample was shared with a second study, whose subject was T cells of mothers and their children.

The source of this sequence is a boy between 5 and 17 years old in good health. The V gene is TRBV7-9, the J gene TRBJ2-1; D might be TRBD2 (6 bases). Sequencing used blood. CDR3 coding DNA: TGTGCCGGCAGCCATCTGCGGGAAGAATACAATGAGCAGTTCTTC. It translates to CAGSHLREEYNEQFF. The whole variable domain, remainder taken from reference TRBV7-9 and TRBJ2-1, is DTGVSQNPRHKITKRGQNVTFRCDPISEHNRLYWYRQTLGQGPEFLTYFQNEAQLEKSRLLSDRFSAERPKGSFSTLEIQRTEQGDSAMYLCAGSHLREEYNEQFFGPGTRLTVL.